This T cell receptor (beta chain) comes out of a study of Ad26.COV2.S vaccination and SARS-CoV-2 variants. General observations from the study: Participants given vaccine showed non-spike TCR breadth similar to that of placebo recipients. Reported findings describe substantial breadth in spike-specific CD8+ and CD4+ T cell responses following vaccination.

TCRdb keeps only in-frame clones here, not all; method: immunoSEQ multiplex PCR. The table lists 350,000 to 500,000 clones, roughly 88% of them singletons, with 4.3% in the top ten. The treatment here: some 19 received Ad26.COV2.S at low or high dose, single or two shots; roughly five received placebo; per-sample allocation not given. All samples were drawn on day 63, counting from the first vaccine or placebo injection. Cohort 1b enrolled adults aged 18-55 years in Boston. This clone was recorded a few times. Its antigen is unidentified. Germline V gives CDR1 MNHEY, CDR2 SVGEGT. The ends lost 3 bases at V and 3 bases at J; junction bases unmatched: 6. The CDR3 covers 16 residues.

This TCR derives from a person aged 18-60 years who received the Ad26.COV2.S COVID-19 vaccine or a placebo. This chain links TRBV6-2 or TRBV6-3 with TRBJ2-1, with TRBD2 identical over 9 bases. Source: peripheral blood, taken in a trial of Ad26.COV2.S vaccine versus placebo. The CDR3 loop is CASSYVAGEVYNEQFF. For the CDR3, the DNA is TGTGCCAGCAGTTATGTAGCGGGAGAGGTCTACAATGAGCAGTTCTTC.